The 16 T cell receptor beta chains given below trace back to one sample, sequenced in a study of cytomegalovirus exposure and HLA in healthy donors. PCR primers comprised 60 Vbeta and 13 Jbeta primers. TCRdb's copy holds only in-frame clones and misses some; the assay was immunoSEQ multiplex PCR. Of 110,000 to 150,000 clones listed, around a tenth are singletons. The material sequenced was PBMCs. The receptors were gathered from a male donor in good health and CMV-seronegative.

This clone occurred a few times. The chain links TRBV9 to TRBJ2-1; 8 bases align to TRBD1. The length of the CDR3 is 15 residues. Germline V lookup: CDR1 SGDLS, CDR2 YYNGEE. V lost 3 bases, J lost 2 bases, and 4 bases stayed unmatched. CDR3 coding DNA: TGTGCCAGCAGCGCCTCGGGACAGGCCTACAATGAGCAGTTCTTC. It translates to CASSASGQAYNEQFF.

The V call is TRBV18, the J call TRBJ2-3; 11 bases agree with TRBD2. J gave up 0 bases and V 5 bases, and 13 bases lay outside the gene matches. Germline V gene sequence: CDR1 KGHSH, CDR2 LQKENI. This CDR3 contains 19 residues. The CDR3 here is CASSRSETSGNPSTDTQYF. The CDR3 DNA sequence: TGTGCCAGCTCAAGGTCGGAGACTAGCGGGAACCCCAGCACAGATACGCAGTATTTT.

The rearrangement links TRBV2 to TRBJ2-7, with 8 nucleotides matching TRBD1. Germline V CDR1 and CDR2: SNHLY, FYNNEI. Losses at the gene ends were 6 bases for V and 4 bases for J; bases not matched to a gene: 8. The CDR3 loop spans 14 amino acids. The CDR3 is CASRDRGGTYEQYF. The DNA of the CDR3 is TGTGCCAGCAGAGACAGGGGTGGTACGTACGAGCAGTACTTC.

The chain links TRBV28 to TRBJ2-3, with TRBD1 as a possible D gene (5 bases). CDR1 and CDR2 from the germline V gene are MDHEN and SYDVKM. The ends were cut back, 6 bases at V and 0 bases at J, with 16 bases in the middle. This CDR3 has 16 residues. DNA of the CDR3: TGTGCCAGCAGGTTCCCCGAAGGGGTTAGCACAGATACGCAGTATTTT. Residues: CASRFPEGVSTDTQYF. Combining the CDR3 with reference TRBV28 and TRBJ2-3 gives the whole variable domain DVKVTQSSRYLVKRTGEKVFLECVQDMDHENMFWYRQDPGLGLRLIYFSYDVKMKEKGDIPEGYSVSREKKERFSLILESASTNQTSMYLCASRFPEGVSTDTQYFGPGTRLTVL.

The CDR3 protein is CASSARIGGQFF. The CDR3 region has the DNA TGTGCCAGCAGTGCTCGGATAGGAGGTCAGTTCTTC. J is TRBJ2-1 and V is TRBV28, with D possibly TRBD2 on 5 matching bases. Germline-derived CDR1 and CDR2 are MDHEN and SYDVKM. The CDR3 length is 12 residues. V was clipped by 5 bases and J by 13 bases, with 15 bases between them.

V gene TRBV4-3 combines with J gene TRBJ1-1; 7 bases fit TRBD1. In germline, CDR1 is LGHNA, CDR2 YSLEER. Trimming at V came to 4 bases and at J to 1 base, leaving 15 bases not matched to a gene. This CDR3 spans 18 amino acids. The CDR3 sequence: CASSPSIDRTGENTEAFF. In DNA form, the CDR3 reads TGCGCCAGCAGCCCCTCAATTGATCGGACAGGAGAGAACACTGAAGCTTTCTTT.

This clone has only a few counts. CDR3 nucleotides: TGTGCCATCCAATTGGGACTATACAATGAGCAGTTCTTC. The encoded protein is CAIQLGLYNEQFF. The chain couples TRBV10-3 to TRBJ2-1, with 7 bases lining up with TRBD2. V was pared by 8 bases and J by 4 bases, with 5 bases of the junction left unmatched. CDR1 and CDR2 (germline): ENHRY, SYGVKD. CDR3 length equals 13 residues.

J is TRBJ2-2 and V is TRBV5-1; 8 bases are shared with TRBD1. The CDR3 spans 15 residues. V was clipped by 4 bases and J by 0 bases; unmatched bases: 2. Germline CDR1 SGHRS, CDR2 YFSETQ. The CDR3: CASSKDRANTGELFF. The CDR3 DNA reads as TGCGCCAGCAGCAAGGACAGGGCGAACACCGGGGAGCTGTTTTTT.

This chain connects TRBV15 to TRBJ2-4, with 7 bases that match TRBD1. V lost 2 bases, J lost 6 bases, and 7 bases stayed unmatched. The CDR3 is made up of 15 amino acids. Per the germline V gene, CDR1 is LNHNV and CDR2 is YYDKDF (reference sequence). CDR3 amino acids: CATSRFGQATNIQYF. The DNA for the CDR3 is TGTGCCACCAGCAGATTTGGACAGGCGACAAACATTCAGTACTTC.

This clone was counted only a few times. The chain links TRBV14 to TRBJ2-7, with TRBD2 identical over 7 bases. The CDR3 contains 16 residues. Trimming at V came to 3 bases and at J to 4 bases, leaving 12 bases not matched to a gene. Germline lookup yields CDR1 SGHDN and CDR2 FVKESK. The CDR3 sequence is CASSHRRSGANYEQYF. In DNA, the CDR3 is TGTGCCAGCAGCCATAGGAGGAGCGGGGCTAATTACGAGCAGTACTTC.

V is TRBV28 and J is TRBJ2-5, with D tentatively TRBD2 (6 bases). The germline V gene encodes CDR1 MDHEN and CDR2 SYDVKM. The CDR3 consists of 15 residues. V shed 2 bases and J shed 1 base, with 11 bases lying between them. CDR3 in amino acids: CASSLRNSGQETQYF. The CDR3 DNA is TGTGCCAGCAGTTTAAGGAATAGCGGCCAAGAGACCCAGTACTTC.

The chain's CDR3 is CASSLDGTGYEKLFF. CDR3 bases: TGCGCCAGCAGCTTGGATGGGACAGGGTATGAAAAACTGTTTTTT. The chain links TRBV5-1 to TRBJ1-4; the match to TRBD1 covers 9 bases. The CDR3 has 15 amino acids. V lost 0 bases and J lost 6; bases outside the gene matches: 3. The germline gives CDR1 SGHRS, CDR2 YFSETQ.

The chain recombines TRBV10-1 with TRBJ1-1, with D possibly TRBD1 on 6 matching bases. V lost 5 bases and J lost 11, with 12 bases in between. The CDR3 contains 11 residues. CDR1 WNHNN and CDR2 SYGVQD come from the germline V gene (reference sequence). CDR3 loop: CASSQGIEAFF. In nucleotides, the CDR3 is TGCGCCAGCAGTCAGGGGATTGAGGCTTTCTTT.

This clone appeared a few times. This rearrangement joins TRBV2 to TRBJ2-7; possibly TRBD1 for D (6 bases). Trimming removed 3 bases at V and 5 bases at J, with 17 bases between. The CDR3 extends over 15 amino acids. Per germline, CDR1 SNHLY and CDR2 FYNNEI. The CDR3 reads CASSEGAGTADEQYF. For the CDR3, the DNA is TGTGCCAGCAGTGAGGGGGCCGGGACCGCTGACGAGCAGTACTTC.

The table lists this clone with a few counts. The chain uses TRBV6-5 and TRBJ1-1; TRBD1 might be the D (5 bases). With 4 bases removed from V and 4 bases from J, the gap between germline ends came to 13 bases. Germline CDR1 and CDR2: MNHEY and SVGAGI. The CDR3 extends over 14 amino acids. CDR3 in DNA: TGTGCCAGCAGTTCCGGGGGGAGGGGCACTGAAGCTTTCTTT. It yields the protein CASSSGGRGTEAFF.

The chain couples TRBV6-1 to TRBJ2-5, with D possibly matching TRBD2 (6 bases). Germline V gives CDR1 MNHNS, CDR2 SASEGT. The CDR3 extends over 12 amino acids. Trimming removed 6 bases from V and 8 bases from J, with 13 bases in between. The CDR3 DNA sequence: TGTGCCAGCAGCCCGGGGGTGGTAACCCAGTACTTC. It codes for CASSPGVVTQYF.